This T cell receptor (beta chain) was captured in a study of identical twins. Trimming pared 0 bases from V and 6 bases from J, leaving 12 bases between. CDR1 is MGHRA, CDR2 YSYEKL, per germline. The CDR3 length is 14 residues. Many counts were recorded for this clonotype. TCRdb re-called the 5' RACE reads through MiXCR, storing one row per CDR3 protein. The sample lists about 150,000 distinct CDR3 sequences; 3.5% were seen once. The receptor comes from a man younger than 30 in good health. The V and J genes are TRBV4-1 and TRBJ2-7, with a weak D call TRBD1 (6 bases). The sample comprised memory T cells sorted from blood. CDR3 DNA: TGCGCCAGCAGCCAAGATATACAGGGTGCCGAGCAGTACTTC. It yields the protein CASSQDIQGAEQYF.